This T cell receptor (beta chain) was obtained from a study of shared T cell receptors in the human thymus. With 2 bases removed from V and 5 bases from J, the gap between germline ends came to 10 bases. The length of the CDR3 is 13 residues. Looked up from germline, CDR1 is SGHDT and CDR2 is YYEEEE. Repertoires were generated with immunoSEQ multiplex PCR, while TCRdb's copy carries only in-frame clones and drops some. The table records about 500,000 clones, about 84% of them present only once. This sample was shared with a second study, whose subject was human thymus T cells. That report notes: The people who donated were healthy Finnish babies having corrective surgery for congenital heart defects. Obtained as resections during corrective heart surgery, the thymus tissue was then studied. Among unrelated individuals, related research reported thymic repertoires that overlapped highly.

Specimen: thymocytes. This TCR was sampled from a boy under two years old with a congenital heart defect. The V gene is TRBV5-6, the J gene TRBJ1-1; D not certain. This CDR3 reads CASSLVRWTEAFF. The CDR3 DNA reads TGTGCCAGCAGCTTAGTCCGGTGGACTGAAGCTTTCTTT.